A single sample gave rise to the 16 T cell receptor beta chains below, sequenced in a study of CD8+CD57+ T cells in acquired aplastic anemia. Genomic DNA, the template, was used for profiling of the TCR beta VDJ and CDR3. TCRdb fed the reads into MiXCR, producing one record per CDR3 protein. The sample includes roughly 190,000 distinct CDR3 sequences, around 50% of them seen just once. Sequenced input: sorted CD4+, CD8+, or CD8+CD57+ T cells (not recorded which) from PBMCs. The receptors were sampled from a human donor in good health, serving as a control.

The rearrangement links TRBV2 to TRBJ2-3, with TRBD2 identical over 9 bases. Germline V gene data show CDR1 as SNHLY and CDR2 as FYNNEI. CDR3 size: 15 residues. The ends lost 4 bases at V and 3 bases at J; junction bases unmatched: 5. DNA for the CDR3: TGTGCCAGCAGTGGATTTAGCGGGAGAACAGATACGCAGTATTTT. Its translation: CASSGFSGRTDTQYF.

This sequence joins TRBV10-3 and TRBJ2-7; no reliable D call. V was shortened by 2 bases and J by 3 bases, with 8 bases between the two germline ends. In germline, CDR1 is ENHRY, CDR2 SYGVKD. The CDR3 sequence is 13 residues long. In nucleotides, the CDR3 is TGTGCCATCAGTGAGACCGTCTTCTACGAGCAGTACTTC. Translated, it gives CAISETVFYEQYF.

This clonotype has only a few counts. This chain joins TRBV7-2 and TRBJ2-3; TRBD1 aligns across 11 bases. V trimming: 6 bases; J trimming: 3 bases; junction bases outside the gene matches: 5. The germline V gene has CDR1 SGHTA and CDR2 FQGNSA. The CDR3 has 15 residues. Written as DNA, the CDR3 is TGTGCCAGCAGGTTGGACAGGGGGCTTACAGATACGCAGTATTTT. Amino acid sequence: CASRLDRGLTDTQYF.

There are many counts of this clonotype. The CDR3 reads CARKLAGANTGELFF. Here the CDR3 DNA reads TGTGCCAGGAAACTAGCGGGGGCGAACACCGGGGAGCTGTTTTTT. The chain couples TRBV25-1 to TRBJ2-2; 11 bases match TRBD2. CDR1 and CDR2 (germline): MGHDK, SYGVNS. CDR3 size: 15 residues. The V and J ends lost 9 bases and 0 bases, in that order; junction bases with no gene match: 3.

The chain employs TRBV2 and TRBJ2-6; D is possibly TRBD1 (6 bases). Trimming took 6 bases from V and 0 from J, leaving 12 bases between them. This CDR3 has 16 amino acids. In germline, CDR1 is SNHLY, CDR2 FYNNEI. The CDR3 DNA reads as TGTGCCAGCAGCCCAGGGGTTGGCTCTGGGGCCAACGTCCTGACTTTC. This gives the protein CASSPGVGSGANVLTF.

Ten or more counts support this clonotype. The gene calls are TRBV6-2 or TRBV6-3 and TRBJ2-7; TRBD2 is a possible D gene (6 bases). The length of the CDR3 is 18 residues. Looked up from germline, CDR1 is MNHEY and CDR2 is SVGEGT. V shed 0 bases and J shed 4 bases, with 22 bases lying between them. The CDR3 sequence: CASSYSHVGWIREYEQYF. CDR3 nucleotides: TGTGCCAGCAGTTACTCCCATGTAGGTTGGATCCGGGAGTACGAGCAGTACTTC.

In regard to this clonotype: A much larger clone lies one base from this, so it may be a read error. The chain combines TRBV12-3 or TRBV12-4 with TRBJ2-7; D assignment may be TRBD1 or TRBD2 (5 bases each). V lost 6 bases to trimming and J lost 3 bases, with 15 bases between them. The CDR3 loop spans 14 amino acids. DNA of the CDR3: TGTGCCAGCAGCCCGGGACCCACAGACTACGAGCAGTACTTC. Its translation is CASSPGPTDYEQYF.

J is TRBJ2-6 and V is TRBV6-1, with D perhaps matching TRBD1 (5 bases). CDR3 length: 17 amino acids. The ends were cut back, 7 bases at V and 2 bases at J, with 18 bases in the middle. Germline assignment: CDR1 MNHNS and CDR2 SASEGT. The CDR3 DNA reads TGTGCCAGCACCTATAACAGTGCAGGGACTGGGGCCAACGTCCTGACTTTC. Its translation: CASTYNSAGTGANVLTF.

In its sample, this clonotype was seen many times. The genes are TRBV28 and TRBJ1-1; unclear D gene. Per germline, CDR1 MDHEN and CDR2 SYDVKM. The ends were cut back, 5 bases at V and 3 bases at J, with 13 bases in the middle. The CDR3 sequence is 14 residues long. In DNA, the CDR3 is TGTGCCAGCAGTCCCCCGCGAGAGGACACTGAAGCTTTCTTT. This gives the protein CASSPPREDTEAFF.

About this clonotype: One base away lies a much larger clone, so this may be a sequencing read error. The J gene is TRBJ1-1, the V gene TRBV6-5; possibly TRBD1 for D (5 bases). The CDR3 is 16 amino acids. Germline CDR1 is MNHEY and CDR2 is SVGAGI. CDR3 residues: CASRPYPDSVNTEASF. CDR3 nucleotide sequence: TGTGCCAGCAGGCCGTACCCCGACAGCGTGAACACTGAAGCTTCCTTT.

This sequence joins TRBV10-3 and TRBJ1-1; the match to TRBD1 covers 7 bases. The CDR3 extends over 14 amino acids. Trimming cost V 0 bases and J 11 bases; bases outside gene matches: 9. Germline CDR1 ENHRY, CDR2 SYGVKD. The CDR3 is CAISESEGAYGAFF. DNA of the CDR3: TGTGCCATCAGTGAGTCGGAGGGGGCCTATGGTGCTTTCTTT.

The genes are TRBV7-9 and TRBJ1-2; D is perhaps TRBD1 (5 bases). Germline CDR1 reads SEHNR; CDR2 reads FQNEAQ (reference sequence). This CDR3 region has 14 residues. Trimming removed 3 bases at V and 2 bases at J, with 10 bases between. CDR3 protein: CASSLMGLNYGYTF. Here the CDR3 DNA reads TGTGCCAGCAGCTTGATGGGACTCAACTATGGCTACACCTTC.

This clonotype has at least ten counts. The V and J genes are TRBV7-9 and TRBJ2-6; no clear D gene. The V end lost 5 bases, the J end lost 0 bases, and 8 bases lay between the germline ends. CDR1 SEHNR and CDR2 FQNEAQ come from the germline V gene (reference sequence). CDR3 length: 15 amino acids. Here the CDR3 reads CASSVVPSGANVLTF. CDR3 DNA: TGTGCCAGCAGCGTGGTTCCCTCTGGGGCCAACGTCCTGACTTTC.

CDR3 nucleotide sequence: TGCAGTGCTGACCAGGGCAACTCTGGAAACACCATATATTTT. This sequence encodes CSADQGNSGNTIYF. The chain couples TRBV20-1 to TRBJ1-3, with a weak D call TRBD1 (5 bases). The CDR3 spans 14 residues. V was trimmed by 5 bases and J by 0 bases, leaving 11 bases between them. CDR1 is DFQATT, CDR2 SNEGSKA, per germline (reference sequence).

The rearrangement joins TRBV5-1 to TRBJ1-1; a possible D gene is TRBD1 (6 bases). V was pared by 7 bases and J by 1 base, with 17 bases between. The CDR3 contains 15 residues. Per germline, CDR1 SGHRS and CDR2 YFSETQ. Written as DNA, the CDR3 is TGCGCCAGCGGGGGGGGGGGGGGCGGGAACACTGAAGCTTTCTTT. This encodes CASGGGGGGNTEAFF. Combining the CDR3 with reference TRBV5-1 and TRBJ1-1 gives the whole variable domain KAGVTQTPRYLIKTRGQQVTLSCSPISGHRSVSWYQQTPGQGLQFLFEYFSETQRNKGNFPGRFSGRQFSNSRSEMNVSTLELGDSALYLCASGGGGGGNTEAFFGQGTRLTVV.

The chain combines TRBV20-1 with TRBJ2-7, with TRBD2 as a possible D gene (6 bases). Germline V gives CDR1 DFQATT, CDR2 SNEGSKA (reference sequence). Trimming left V 4 bases short and J 6 bases short, with 16 bases between. CDR3 length: 13 residues. The CDR3 bases are TGCAGTGCTAAGGGACTCCATGGGGGCGAGCAGTACTTC. Translation gives CSAKGLHGGEQYF.